These 22 T cell receptor beta chains were all obtained from the same sample, sequenced in a study of T-cell reconstitution after alpha-beta-depleted transplantation in children. The TCRbeta library incorporated unique molecular identifiers. Via MiXCR, TCRdb re-called the PCR reads, giving one row per CDR3 protein. In the table there are 640,000 or so distinct CDR3 sequences, about 15% of which are singletons. Sequencing was performed on PBMCs from the stem cell graft donor, taken from the stem cell graft. These receptor sequences come from a human donor who donated a stem cell graft to a child with acute myeloid leukemia.

The sample holds a few counts of this clonotype. The chain links TRBV6-1 to TRBJ1-5, with D unresolved. Trimming took 7 bases from V and 0 from J, leaving 19 bases between them. In germline, CDR1 is MNHNS, CDR2 SASEGT. The CDR3 has 17 amino acids. CDR3 amino acids: CASKVVGETYSNQPQHF. The CDR3 DNA follows: TGTGCCAGCAAAGTCGTCGGGGAAACTTATAGCAATCAGCCCCAGCATTTT.

This clonotype came up many times. This chain links TRBV29-1 with TRBJ1-2; 9 nucleotides line up with TRBD1. Germline lookup yields CDR1 SQVTM and CDR2 ANQGSEA. V lost 5 bases and J lost 7; bases outside the gene matches: 11. This CDR3 contains 14 residues. The CDR3 region has the DNA TGCAGCGTTCCGTTCCCGGGACAGGGACGTGGCTACACCTTC. It is translated as CSVPFPGQGRGYTF.

The chain joins TRBV7-8 to TRBJ2-3, with 9 nucleotides matching TRBD2. The CDR3 totals 14 residues. Germline V gene sequence: CDR1 SGHVS, CDR2 FQNEAQ. J gave up 4 bases and V 7 bases, and 6 bases lay outside the gene matches. The CDR3: CASNLRGRADTQYF. DNA of the CDR3: TGTGCCAGCAACCTCCGCGGGAGGGCAGATACGCAGTATTTT. The full variable domain, its missing parts supplied by reference TRBV7-8 and TRBJ2-3, is GAGVSQSPRYKVAKRGQDVALRCDPISGHVSLFWYQQALGQGPEFLTYFQNEAQLDKSGLPSDRFFAERPEGSVSTLKIQRTQQEDSAVYLCASNLRGRADTQYFGPGTRLTVL.

In its sample, this clonotype was seen a few times. The genes are TRBV12-3 or TRBV12-4 and TRBJ1-1, with unresolved D. The CDR3 is 18 amino acids. V gave up 1 base and J gave up 1 base, with 19 bases separating them. CDR3 coding DNA: TGTGCCAGCAGTTTAGAGGTCCAATTCCCTTCTCCGAACACTGAAGCTTTCTTT. Protein product: CASSLEVQFPSPNTEAFF.

The chain has TRBV7-2 and TRBJ2-2, with 10 bases that match TRBD1. The CDR3 has 16 residues. V shed 5 bases, J shed 1 base, and the junction held 4 bases outside the gene matches. Germline V lookup: CDR1 SGHTA, CDR2 FQGNSA. CDR3 sequence reads: CASSRRDRGNTGELFF. The CDR3 DNA sequence: TGTGCCAGCAGCCGCCGGGACAGGGGGAACACCGGGGAGCTGTTTTTT.

In its sample, this clonotype was seen many times. This rearrangement joins TRBV5-4 to TRBJ1-6, with TRBD1 as a possible D gene (5 bases). This CDR3 has 15 amino acids. CDR1 and CDR2 (germline): SGHNT, YYREEE (reference sequence). V was trimmed by 2 bases and J by 9 bases, leaving 15 bases between them. DNA of the CDR3: TGTGCCAGCAGCTTAGAGGGGATACTAGGTTCACCCCTCCACTTT. Protein product: CASSLEGILGSPLHF.

There are a few counts of this clonotype. The chain joins TRBV4-1 to TRBJ1-1; no clear D gene. Germline V gene sequence: CDR1 MGHRA, CDR2 YSYEKL. The CDR3 covers 15 residues. V lost 4 bases to trimming and J lost 1 base, with 13 bases between them. In DNA, the CDR3 is TGCGCCAGCAGCCCGTACACGGTAAAGAACACTGAAGCTTTCTTT. This gives the protein CASSPYTVKNTEAFF.

This clonotype was observed many times. The chain joins TRBV20-1 to TRBJ2-7; weak D call: TRBD1 (6 bases). Trimming took off 6 bases at V and 1 base at J, with 16 bases between the two ends. The CDR3 covers 14 residues. CDR1 is DFQATT, CDR2 SNEGSKA, per germline (reference sequence). This CDR3 is CSALSGAESYEQYV. For the CDR3, the DNA is TGCAGTGCCCTCTCAGGGGCGGAGTCCTACGAGCAGTACGTC.

Here the CDR3 DNA reads TGTGCCAGCAGCGCACCGGGACAGACGAACACTGAAGCTTTCTTT. Translated: CASSAPGQTNTEAFF. The chain combines TRBV7-9 with TRBJ1-1; TRBD1 aligns across 7 bases. Germline-derived CDR1 and CDR2 are SEHNR and FQNEAQ (reference sequence). The V gene end was trimmed by 5 bases and the J gene end by 1 base; junction bases not matched to a gene: 7. CDR3 length equals 15 residues.

V gene TRBV12-3 or TRBV12-4 combines with J gene TRBJ2-1, with no clear D. Trimming stripped 2 bases from V and 6 bases from J, with 14 bases between. The CDR3 has 15 residues. CDR3 DNA: TGTGCCAGCAGTTTAAGGTCCTATGGTATCAATGAGCAGTTCTTC. Protein: CASSLRSYGINEQFF.

At least ten counts were recorded for this clonotype. CDR3 sequence reads: CASSYSGQLYGYTF. The DNA of the CDR3 is TGTGCCAGCAGTTACTCGGGACAGCTTTATGGCTACACCTTC. This chain uses TRBV6-2 or TRBV6-3 with TRBJ1-2, with 7 positions matching TRBD1. The CDR3 spans 14 residues. From germline, CDR1 is MNHEY and CDR2 SVGEGT. V was clipped by 0 bases and J by 5 bases; unmatched bases: 3.

This chain joins TRBV6-2 or TRBV6-3 and TRBJ2-7, with 7 positions matching TRBD1. This CDR3 has 14 amino acids. Germline V gives CDR1 MNHEY, CDR2 SVGEGT. V was clipped by 8 bases and J by 1 base; unmatched bases: 8. CDR3 bases: TGTGCCAGCGGGTGGACAGGCCTTTCCTACGAGCAGTACTTC. Translated, it gives CASGWTGLSYEQYF.

This clonotype was counted a few times. The chain uses TRBV20-1 and TRBJ2-3; tentative D call: TRBD2 (5 bases). Trimming shortened V by 0 bases and J by 2 bases, and 12 bases separated the two germline ends. This CDR3 contains 15 residues. The V gene's germline CDR1 is DFQATT and CDR2 SNEGSKA (reference sequence). CDR3 DNA: TGCAGTGCTAGAGATCCGACTACCCCCACAGATACGCAGTATTTT. Residues: CSARDPTTPTDTQYF.

The chain has TRBV18 and TRBJ1-2; 7 bases fit TRBD1. V lost 6 bases, J lost 4 bases, and 11 bases stayed unmatched. Germline CDR1 is KGHSH and CDR2 is LQKENI. This CDR3 region has 15 residues. The DNA of the CDR3 is TGTGCCAGCTCCCCCGACAGGGCCCCACTCTATGGCTACACCTTC. Translated, it gives CASSPDRAPLYGYTF.

This clonotype was seen at least ten times. J is TRBJ2-2 and V is TRBV4-3, with D maybe TRBD1 (5 bases). Trimming removed 3 bases at V and 4 bases at J, with 12 bases between. Looked up from germline, CDR1 is LGHNA and CDR2 is YSLEER. This CDR3 contains 15 residues. This chain's CDR3 is CASSHSAGSTGELFF. The CDR3 DNA reads TGCGCCAGCAGCCATTCGGCAGGGTCCACCGGGGAGCTGTTTTTT.

In this sample, this clonotype turned up a few times. The chain is built from TRBV6-1 and TRBJ1-1, with 8 positions matching TRBD1. The CDR3 contains 14 residues. From germline, CDR1 is MNHNS and CDR2 SASEGT. V was clipped by 6 bases and J by 6 bases; unmatched bases: 9. CDR3 bases: TGTGCCAGCAGGAAAGGGACAGGACTACCTGAAGCTTTCTTT. It codes for CASRKGTGLPEAFF.

This clonotype appeared a few times. This rearrangement joins TRBV27 to TRBJ1-2; TRBD1 aligns across 10 bases. V was clipped by 8 bases and J by 4 bases; unmatched bases: 10. CDR3 length: 15 amino acids. The germline V gene encodes CDR1 MNHEY and CDR2 SMNVEV (reference sequence). The CDR3: CASSGWTGGGYGYTF. Here the CDR3 DNA reads TGTGCCAGCTCGGGGTGGACAGGGGGTGGCTATGGCTACACCTTC.

This clonotype was counted many times. V usage is TRBV12-3 or TRBV12-4 and J usage is TRBJ1-1; D gene uncertain. Trimming took off 6 bases at V and 5 bases at J, with 10 bases between the two ends. The CDR3 has 12 residues. DNA for the CDR3: TGTGCCAGCAGCTTCCGGGAGACTGAAGCTTTCTTT. This translates into CASSFRETEAFF.

This clonotype was detected ten times or more. This chain joins TRBV20-1 and TRBJ1-5; 7 bases fit TRBD1. The V gene end was trimmed by 6 bases and the J gene end by 5 bases; junction bases not matched to a gene: 10. The CDR3 is made up of 14 amino acids. Germline assignment: CDR1 DFQATT and CDR2 SNEGSKA (reference sequence). The CDR3 spells CSAQRGTEDQPQHF. Here the CDR3 DNA reads TGCAGTGCCCAAAGGGGGACAGAGGATCAGCCCCAGCATTTT.

This clonotype was detected many times. The chain combines TRBV20-1 with TRBJ1-1, with D hard to call. The germline V gene has CDR1 DFQATT and CDR2 SNEGSKA (reference sequence). Trimming stripped 3 bases from V and 1 base from J, with 9 bases between. CDR3 length: 13 amino acids. DNA of the CDR3: TGCAGTGCTAGTTGGCAGAAGAACACTGAAGCTTTCTTT. This gives the protein CSASWQKNTEAFF.

This clonotype was picked up many times. The chain has TRBV30 and TRBJ2-3; D is unresolved. Germline V CDR1 and CDR2: GTSNPN, SVGIG (reference sequence). Trimming cost V 2 bases and J 0 bases, with 6 bases left between them. The CDR3 runs 13 residues. The DNA of the CDR3 is TGTGCCTGGAGTACAGAAAGCACAGATACGCAGTATTTT. This translates into CAWSTESTDTQYF.

This clonotype showed up many times. V gene TRBV29-1 combines with J gene TRBJ2-7; 7 bases fit TRBD2. J gave up 3 bases and V 4 bases, and 12 bases lay outside the gene matches. The CDR3 covers 15 residues. Germline loops: CDR1 SQVTM, CDR2 ANQGSEA. CDR3 loop: CSVVQRGVIDYEQYF. The CDR3 DNA is TGCAGCGTTGTTCAGCGGGGAGTCATCGACTACGAGCAGTACTTC.